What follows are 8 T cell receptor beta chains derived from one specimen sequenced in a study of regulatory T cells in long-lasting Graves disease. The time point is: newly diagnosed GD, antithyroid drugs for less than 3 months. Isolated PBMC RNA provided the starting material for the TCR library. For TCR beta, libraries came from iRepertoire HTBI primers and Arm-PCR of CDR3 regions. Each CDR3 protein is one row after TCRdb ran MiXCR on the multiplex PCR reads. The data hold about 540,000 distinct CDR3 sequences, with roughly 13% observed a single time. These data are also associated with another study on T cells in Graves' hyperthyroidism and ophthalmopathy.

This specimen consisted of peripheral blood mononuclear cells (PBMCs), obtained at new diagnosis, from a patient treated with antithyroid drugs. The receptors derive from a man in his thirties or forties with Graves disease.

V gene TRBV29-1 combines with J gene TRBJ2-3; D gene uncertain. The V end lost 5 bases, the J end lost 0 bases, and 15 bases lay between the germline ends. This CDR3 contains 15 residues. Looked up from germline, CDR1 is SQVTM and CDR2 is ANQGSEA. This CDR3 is CSVQPQLSSTDTQYF. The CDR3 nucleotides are TGCAGCGTTCAACCGCAGCTTTCTAGCACAGATACGCAGTATTTT.

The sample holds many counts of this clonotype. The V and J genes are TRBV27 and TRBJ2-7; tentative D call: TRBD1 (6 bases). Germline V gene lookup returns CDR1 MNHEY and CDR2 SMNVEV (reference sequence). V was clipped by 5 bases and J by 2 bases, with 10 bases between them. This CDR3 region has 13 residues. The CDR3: CASSRQDAYEQYF. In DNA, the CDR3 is TGTGCCAGCAGTAGACAGGATGCCTACGAGCAGTACTTC.

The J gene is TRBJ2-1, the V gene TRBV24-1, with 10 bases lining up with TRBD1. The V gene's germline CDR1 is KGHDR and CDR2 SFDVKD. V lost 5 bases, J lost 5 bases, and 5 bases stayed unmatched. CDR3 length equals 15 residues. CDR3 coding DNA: TGTGCCACCAGTGGGCCGGGACAGGGGAACAATGAGCAGTTCTTC. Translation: CATSGPGQGNNEQFF.

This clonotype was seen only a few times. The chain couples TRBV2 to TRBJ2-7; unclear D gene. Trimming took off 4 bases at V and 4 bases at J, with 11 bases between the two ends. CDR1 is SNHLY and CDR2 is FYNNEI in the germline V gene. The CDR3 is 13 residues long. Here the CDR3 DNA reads TGTGCCAGCAGTGGCTCGAAGCAGTACGAGCAGTACTTC. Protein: CASSGSKQYEQYF.

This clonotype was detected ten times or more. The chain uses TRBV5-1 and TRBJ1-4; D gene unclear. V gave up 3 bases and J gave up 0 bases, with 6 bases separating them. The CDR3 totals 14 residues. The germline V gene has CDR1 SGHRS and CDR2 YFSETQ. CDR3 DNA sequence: TGCGCCAGCAGCTCCACCACAACTAATGAAAAACTGTTTTTT. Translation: CASSSTTTNEKLFF.

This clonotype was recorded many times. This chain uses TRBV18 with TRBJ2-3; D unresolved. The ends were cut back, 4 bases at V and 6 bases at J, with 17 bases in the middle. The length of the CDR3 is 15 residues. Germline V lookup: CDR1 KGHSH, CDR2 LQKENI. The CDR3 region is CASSQQPPQRDTQYF. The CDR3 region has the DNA TGTGCCAGCTCACAGCAACCTCCTCAAAGGGATACGCAGTATTTT. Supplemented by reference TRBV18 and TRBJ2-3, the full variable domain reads NAGVMQNPRHLVRRRGQEARLRCSPMKGHSHVYWYRQLPEEGLKFMVYLQKENIIDESGMPKERFSAEFPKEGPSILRIQQVVRGDSAAYFCASSQQPPQRDTQYFGPGTRLTVL.

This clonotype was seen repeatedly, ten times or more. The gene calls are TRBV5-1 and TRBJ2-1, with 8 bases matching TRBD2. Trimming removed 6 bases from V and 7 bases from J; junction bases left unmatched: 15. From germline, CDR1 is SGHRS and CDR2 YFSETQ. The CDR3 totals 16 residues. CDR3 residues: CASTPDTGLARNEQFF. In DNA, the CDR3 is TGCGCCAGCACGCCCGATACAGGACTAGCTCGTAATGAGCAGTTCTTC.

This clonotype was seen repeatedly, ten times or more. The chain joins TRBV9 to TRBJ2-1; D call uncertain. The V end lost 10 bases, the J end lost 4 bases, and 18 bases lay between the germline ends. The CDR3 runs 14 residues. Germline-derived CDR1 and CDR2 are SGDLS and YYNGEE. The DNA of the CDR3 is TGTGCCTCATCTAGGGTGTTGGTTTACAATGAGCAGTTCTTC. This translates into CASSRVLVYNEQFF.